This note documents a single T cell receptor (beta chain) sequence. These data are taken from a study of response to subunit inactivated influenza vaccine. Using its own MiXCR run on the RT-PCR reads, TCRdb lists one record per CDR3 protein. The sample lists roughly 500,000 distinct CDR3 sequences, approximately 15% occurring once. The CDR3 extends over 17 amino acids. Germline trimming cut 4 bases from V and 7 bases from J; bases unmatched to any gene: 14. Germline V gene sequence: CDR1 DFQATT, CDR2 SNEGSKA (reference sequence). This TCR was recovered from a man aged 45-69 years who received an inactivated influenza vaccine. The chain has TRBV20-1 and TRBJ2-1; 12 nucleotides align to TRBD2. The source material was CD4+ T cells sorted from PBMCs, sampled less than 25 months after vaccination. CDR3 sequence: CSAIFLAGGTSGNEQFF. DNA for the CDR3: TGCAGTGCTATTTTCCTAGCGGGAGGGACTTCGGGGAATGAGCAGTTCTTC.